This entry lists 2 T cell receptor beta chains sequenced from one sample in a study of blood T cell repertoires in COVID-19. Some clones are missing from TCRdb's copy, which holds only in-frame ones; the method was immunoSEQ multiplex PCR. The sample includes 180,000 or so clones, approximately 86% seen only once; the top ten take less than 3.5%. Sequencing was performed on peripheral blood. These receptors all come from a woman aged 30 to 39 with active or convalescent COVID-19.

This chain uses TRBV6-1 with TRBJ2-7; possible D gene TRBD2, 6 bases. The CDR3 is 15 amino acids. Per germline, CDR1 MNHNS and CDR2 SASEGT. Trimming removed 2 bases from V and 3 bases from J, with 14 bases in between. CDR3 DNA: TGTGCCAGCAGTGAATTGGGGGGAAGGGGCTACGAGCAGTACTTC. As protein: CASSELGGRGYEQYF.

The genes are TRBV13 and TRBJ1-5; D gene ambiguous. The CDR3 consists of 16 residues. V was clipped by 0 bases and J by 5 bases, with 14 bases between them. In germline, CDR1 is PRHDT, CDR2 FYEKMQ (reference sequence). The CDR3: CASSLGEGMWDQPQHF. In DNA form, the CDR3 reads TGTGCCAGCAGCTTAGGCGAGGGTATGTGGGATCAGCCCCAGCATTTT.